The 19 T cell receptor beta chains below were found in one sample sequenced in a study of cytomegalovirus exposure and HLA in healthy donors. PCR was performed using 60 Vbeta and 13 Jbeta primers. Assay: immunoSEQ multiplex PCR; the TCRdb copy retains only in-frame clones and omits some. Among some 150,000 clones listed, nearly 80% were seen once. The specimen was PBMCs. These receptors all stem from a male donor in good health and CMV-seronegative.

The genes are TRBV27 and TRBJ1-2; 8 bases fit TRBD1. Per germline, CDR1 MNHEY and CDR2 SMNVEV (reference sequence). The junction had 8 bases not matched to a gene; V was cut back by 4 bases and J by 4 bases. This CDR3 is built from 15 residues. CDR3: CASSYLGQVFYGYTF. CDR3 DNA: TGTGCCAGCAGTTACTTGGGACAGGTCTTCTATGGCTACACCTTC.

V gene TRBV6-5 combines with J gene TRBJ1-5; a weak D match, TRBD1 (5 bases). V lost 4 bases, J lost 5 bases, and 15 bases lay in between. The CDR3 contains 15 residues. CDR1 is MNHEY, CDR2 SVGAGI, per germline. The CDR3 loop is CASSLLGQTDQPQHF. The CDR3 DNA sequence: TGTGCCAGCAGTTTACTGGGGCAGACCGATCAGCCCCAGCATTTT.

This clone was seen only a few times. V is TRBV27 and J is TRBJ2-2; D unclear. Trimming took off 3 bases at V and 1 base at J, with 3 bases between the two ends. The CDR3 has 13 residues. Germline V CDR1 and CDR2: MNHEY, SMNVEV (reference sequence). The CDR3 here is CASSFRNTGELFF. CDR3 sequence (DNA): TGTGCCAGCAGTTTCCGGAACACCGGGGAGCTGTTTTTT.

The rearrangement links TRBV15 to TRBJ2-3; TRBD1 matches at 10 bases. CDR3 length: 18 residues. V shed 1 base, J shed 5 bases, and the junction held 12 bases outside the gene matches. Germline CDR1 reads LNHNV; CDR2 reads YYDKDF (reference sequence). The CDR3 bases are TGTGCCACCAGCAGAGGCCCTTGGACAGGGGGATTTAAAGATACGCAGTATTTT. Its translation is CATSRGPWTGGFKDTQYF.

CDR3 region: CASRIPSNTEAFF. The CDR3 bases are TGTGCCAGCAGAATCCCCTCGAACACTGAAGCTTTCTTT. The V and J genes are TRBV7-2 and TRBJ1-1; D ambiguous. The V gene lost 6 bases and the J gene lost 1 base, with 9 bases spanning the gap. CDR3 length: 13 residues. Germline V lookup: CDR1 SGHTA, CDR2 FQGNSA.

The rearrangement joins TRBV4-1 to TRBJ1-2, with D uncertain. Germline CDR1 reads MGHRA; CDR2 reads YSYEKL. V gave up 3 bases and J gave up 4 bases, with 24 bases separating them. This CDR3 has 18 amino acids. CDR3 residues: CASSQDSGPRGSVYGYTF. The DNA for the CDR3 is TGCGCCAGCAGCCAGGATAGCGGGCCCCGAGGCAGCGTCTATGGCTACACCTTC.

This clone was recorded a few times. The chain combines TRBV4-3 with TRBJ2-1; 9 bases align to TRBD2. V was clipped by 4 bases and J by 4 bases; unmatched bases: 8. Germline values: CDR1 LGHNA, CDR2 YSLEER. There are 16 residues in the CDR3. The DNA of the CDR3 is TGCGCCAGCAGCCTGAGACTAGCGGAGAATTACAATGAGCAGTTCTTC. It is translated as CASSLRLAENYNEQFF.

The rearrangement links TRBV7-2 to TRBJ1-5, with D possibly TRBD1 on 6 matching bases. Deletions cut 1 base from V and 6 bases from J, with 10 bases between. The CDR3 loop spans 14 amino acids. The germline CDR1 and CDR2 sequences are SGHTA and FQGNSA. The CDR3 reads CASSLDTGSQPQHF. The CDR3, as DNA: TGTGCCAGCAGCTTAGATACAGGGAGTCAGCCCCAGCATTTT.

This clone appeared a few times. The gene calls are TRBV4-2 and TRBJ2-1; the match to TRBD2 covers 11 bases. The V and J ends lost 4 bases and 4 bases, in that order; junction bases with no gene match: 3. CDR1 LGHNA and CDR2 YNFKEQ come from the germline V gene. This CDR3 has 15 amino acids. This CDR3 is CASSPGTSGYNEQFF. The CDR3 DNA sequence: TGTGCCAGCAGCCCCGGGACTAGCGGATACAATGAGCAGTTCTTC.

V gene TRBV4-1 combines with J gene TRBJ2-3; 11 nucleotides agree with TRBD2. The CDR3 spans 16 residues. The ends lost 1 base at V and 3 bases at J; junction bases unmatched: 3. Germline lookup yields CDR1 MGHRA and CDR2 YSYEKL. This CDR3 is CASSQGVAGGTDTQYF. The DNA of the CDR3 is TGCGCCAGCAGCCAAGGCGTAGCGGGGGGGACAGATACGCAGTATTTT.

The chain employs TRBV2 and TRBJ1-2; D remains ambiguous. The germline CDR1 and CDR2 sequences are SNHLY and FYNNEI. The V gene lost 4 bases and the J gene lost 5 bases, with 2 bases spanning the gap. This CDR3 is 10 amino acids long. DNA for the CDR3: TGTGCCAGCAGTGCATATGGCTACACCTTC. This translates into CASSAYGYTF.

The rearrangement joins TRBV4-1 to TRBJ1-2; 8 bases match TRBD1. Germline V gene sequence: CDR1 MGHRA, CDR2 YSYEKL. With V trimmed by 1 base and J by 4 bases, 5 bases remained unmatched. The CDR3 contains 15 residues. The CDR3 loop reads CASSQGGRGRYGYTF. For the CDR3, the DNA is TGCGCCAGCAGCCAAGGGGGCAGGGGGCGCTATGGCTACACCTTC.

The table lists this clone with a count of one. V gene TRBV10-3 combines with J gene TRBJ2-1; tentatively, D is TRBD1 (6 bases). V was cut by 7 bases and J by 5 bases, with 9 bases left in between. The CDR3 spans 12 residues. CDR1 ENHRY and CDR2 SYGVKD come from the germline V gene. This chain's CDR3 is CAIMGADNEQFF. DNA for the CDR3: TGTGCCATCATGGGGGCAGACAATGAGCAGTTCTTC.

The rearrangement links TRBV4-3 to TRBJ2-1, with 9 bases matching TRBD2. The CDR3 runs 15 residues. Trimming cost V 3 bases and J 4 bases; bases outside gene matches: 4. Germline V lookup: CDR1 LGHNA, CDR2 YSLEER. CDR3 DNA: TGCGCCAGCAGCCAGAGCGGGGGGACATACAATGAGCAGTTCTTC. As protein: CASSQSGGTYNEQFF.

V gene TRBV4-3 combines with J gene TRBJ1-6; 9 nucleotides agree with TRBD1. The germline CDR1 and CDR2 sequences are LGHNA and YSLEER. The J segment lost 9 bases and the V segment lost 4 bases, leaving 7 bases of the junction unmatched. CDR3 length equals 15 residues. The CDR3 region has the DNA TGCGCCAGCAGCCTAGAAACAGGGGGCCCTTCACCCCTCCACTTT. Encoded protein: CASSLETGGPSPLHF.

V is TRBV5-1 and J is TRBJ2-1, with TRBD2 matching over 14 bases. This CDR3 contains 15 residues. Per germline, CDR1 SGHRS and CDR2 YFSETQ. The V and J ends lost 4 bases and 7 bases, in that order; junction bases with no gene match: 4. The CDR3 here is CASSLTSGGGNEQFF. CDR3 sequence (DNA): TGCGCCAGCAGCCTGACTAGCGGGGGGGGAAATGAGCAGTTCTTC. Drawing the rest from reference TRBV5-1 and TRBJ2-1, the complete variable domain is KAGVTQTPRYLIKTRGQQVTLSCSPISGHRSVSWYQQTPGQGLQFLFEYFSETQRNKGNFPGRFSGRQFSNSRSEMNVSTLELGDSALYLCASSLTSGGGNEQFFGPGTRLTVL.

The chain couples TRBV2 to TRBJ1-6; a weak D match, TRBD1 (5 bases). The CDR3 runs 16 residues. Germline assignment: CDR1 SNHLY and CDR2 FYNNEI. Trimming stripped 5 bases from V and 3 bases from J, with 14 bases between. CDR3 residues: CASSPGVGYYNSPLHF. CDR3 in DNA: TGTGCCAGCAGTCCGGGGGTAGGCTACTATAATTCACCCCTCCACTTT.

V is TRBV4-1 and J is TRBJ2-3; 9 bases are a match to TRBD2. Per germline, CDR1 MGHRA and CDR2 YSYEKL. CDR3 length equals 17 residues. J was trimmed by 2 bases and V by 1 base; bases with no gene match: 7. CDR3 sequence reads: CASSQVGAGGLTDTQYF. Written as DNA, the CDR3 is TGCGCCAGCAGCCAAGTAGGAGCGGGGGGTCTCACAGATACGCAGTATTTT.

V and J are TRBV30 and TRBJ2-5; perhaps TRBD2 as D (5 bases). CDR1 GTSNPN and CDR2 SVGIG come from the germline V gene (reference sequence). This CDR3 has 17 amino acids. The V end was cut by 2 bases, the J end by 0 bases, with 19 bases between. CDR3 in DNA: TGTGCCTGGAGTCTAGAAGAGGGTCTCGGGCACCAAGAGACCCAGTACTTC. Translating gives CAWSLEEGLGHQETQYF.